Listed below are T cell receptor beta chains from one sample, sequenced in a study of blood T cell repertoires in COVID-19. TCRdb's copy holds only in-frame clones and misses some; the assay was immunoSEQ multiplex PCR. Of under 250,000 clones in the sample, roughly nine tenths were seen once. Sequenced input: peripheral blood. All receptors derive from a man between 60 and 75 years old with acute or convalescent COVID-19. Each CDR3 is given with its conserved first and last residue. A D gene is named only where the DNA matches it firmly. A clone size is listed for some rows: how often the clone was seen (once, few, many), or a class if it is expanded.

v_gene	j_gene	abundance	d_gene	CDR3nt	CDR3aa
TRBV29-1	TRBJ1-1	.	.	TGCAGCGTTGATGGGGGCAGGGTAGGTGAAGCTTTCTTT	CSVDGGRVGEAFF
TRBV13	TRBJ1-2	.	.	TGTGCCAGCAGCTTAGGGTCGGATGGCTACACCTTC	CASSLGSDGYTF
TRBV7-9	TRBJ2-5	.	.	TGTGCCAGCAGCCAAGGAGTTAAAGAGACCCAGTACTTC	CASSQGVKETQYF
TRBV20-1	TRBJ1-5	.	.	TGCAGTGCTAGTGTGGCAGGGCCCAATCAGCCCCAGCATTTT	CSASVAGPNQPQHF
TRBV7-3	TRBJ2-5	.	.	TGTGCCAGCAGCTTTGGCCACCAAGAGACCCAGTACTTC	CASSFGHQETQYF
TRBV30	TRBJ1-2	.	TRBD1	TGTGCCTGGAGCGTCAGACAGGGGGCGGGTGGCTACACCTTC	CAWSVRQGAGGYTF
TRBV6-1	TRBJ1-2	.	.	TGTGCCAGCAGTGAAGCCGGGGGGGTGTACTATGGCTACACCTTC	CASSEAGGVYYGYTF
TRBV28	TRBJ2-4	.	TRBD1	TGTGCCACTCAACTCTTACAGGGGGCCAAAAACATTCAGTACTTC	CATQLLQGAKNIQYF
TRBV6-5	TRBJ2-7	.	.	TGTGCCAGCAGTTATCTCCCGGGTCCCCCGGCCTACGAGCAGTACTTC	CASSYLPGPPAYEQYF
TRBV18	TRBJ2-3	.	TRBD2	TGTGCCAGCTCACCCGGACTAGCGGGAGGGCAGAGCACAGATACGCAGTATTTT	CASSPGLAGGQSTDTQYF
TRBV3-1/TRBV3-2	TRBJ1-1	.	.	TGTGCCAGCAGCCCTTCGGCAGGGGTGACTGAAGCTTTCTTT	CASSPSAGVTEAFF
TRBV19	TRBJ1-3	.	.	TGTGCCAGTAGTAGTGCGGCTGGAAACACCATATATTTT	CASSSAAGNTIYF
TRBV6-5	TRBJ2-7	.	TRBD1	TGTGCCAGCAGCCCACAGGGGGTTCCCTACGAGCAGTACTTC	CASSPQGVPYEQYF
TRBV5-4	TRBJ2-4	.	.	TGTGCCAGCAGCGGCCTGGGGGCCGGGGCCAAAAACATTCAGTACTTC	CASSGLGAGAKNIQYF
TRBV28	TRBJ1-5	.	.	TGTGCCAGCAGTTTACACCCCCGGGGGGAGCCCCAGCATTTT	CASSLHPRGEPQHF
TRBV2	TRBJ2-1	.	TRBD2	TGTGCCAGCAGCGTAAACCCTGGTGGTAGCGGGAGGAGGTTTGAGCAGTTCTTC	CASSVNPGGSGRRFEQFF
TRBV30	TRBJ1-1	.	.	TGTGCCTGGGGCAGGGACTTTGAAGCTTTCTTT	CAWGRDFEAFF
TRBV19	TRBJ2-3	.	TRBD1	TGTGCCAGTAGACCAACAGGGGGTTGGTCGACAGATACGCAGTATTTT	CASRPTGGWSTDTQYF
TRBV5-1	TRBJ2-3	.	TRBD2	TGCGCCAGCAGCTTGACTAGCGGGAACACAGATACGCAGTATTTT	CASSLTSGNTDTQYF
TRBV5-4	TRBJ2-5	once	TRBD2	TGTGCCAGCAGCCGCGGGACTAGCGGACAAGAGACCCAGTACTTC	CASSRGTSGQETQYF
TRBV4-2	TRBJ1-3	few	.	TGTGCCAGCAGCCCCGGGACTTCCCGGAGCTCTGGAAACACCATATATTTT	CASSPGTSRSSGNTIYF
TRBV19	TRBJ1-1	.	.	TGTGCCAGTAGGCCCTACCGGGGGAACACTGAAGCTTTCTTT	CASRPYRGNTEAFF
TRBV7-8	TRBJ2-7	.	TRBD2	TGTGCCAGCAGCTTAAAGGGGGCGGGGGGGACCCACGAGCAGTACTTC	CASSLKGAGGTHEQYF
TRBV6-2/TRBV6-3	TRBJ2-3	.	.	TGTGCCAGCAGTTTCAGGCAGGGGACGTCAGATACGCAGTATTTT	CASSFRQGTSDTQYF
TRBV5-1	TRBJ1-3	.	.	TGCGCCAGCAGCTCGCTCGGTCCTGGAAACACCATATATTTT	CASSSLGPGNTIYF
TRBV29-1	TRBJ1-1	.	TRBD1	TGCAGCGTTAACGACAGGGGGCGCACTGAAGCTTTCTTT	CSVNDRGRTEAFF
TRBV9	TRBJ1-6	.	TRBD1	TGTGCCAGCAGCTCCGACAGGGGTCGATCACCCCTCCACTTT	CASSSDRGRSPLHF
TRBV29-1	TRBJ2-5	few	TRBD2	TGCAGCGGGACTAGCGGCCAAGAGACCCAGTACTTC	CSGTSGQETQYF
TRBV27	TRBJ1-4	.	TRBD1	TGTGCCAGCAGTTCCCCTCCGGGACAGGGAATAGAAAAACTGTTTTTT	CASSSPPGQGIEKLFF
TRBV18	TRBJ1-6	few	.	TGTGCCAGCTCCCAGCTCGAGGCAGGGCTAAATTCACCCCTCCACTTT	CASSQLEAGLNSPLHF
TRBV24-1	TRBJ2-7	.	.	TGTGCCACCAGTGATTTCGGCTCCTACGAGCAGTACTTC	CATSDFGSYEQYF
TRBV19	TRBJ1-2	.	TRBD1	TGTGCCAGTAGTGGTGCCCAGGGGGGCCTCTACACCTTC	CASSGAQGGLYTF
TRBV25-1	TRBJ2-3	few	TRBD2	TGTGCCAGCAGCCGATTAGCGGGAGACATCACAGATACGCAGTATTTT	CASSRLAGDITDTQYF
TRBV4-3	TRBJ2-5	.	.	TGCGCCAGCAGCCAAGCTTCAGGGTCCGGAGAGACCCAGTACTTC	CASSQASGSGETQYF
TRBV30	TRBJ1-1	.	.	TGTGCCTGGAACATGAACACTGAAGCTTTCTTT	CAWNMNTEAFF
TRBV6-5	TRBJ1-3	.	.	TGTGCCAGCAGTTACTTGGCCTTCTCTGGAAACACCATATATTTT	CASSYLAFSGNTIYF
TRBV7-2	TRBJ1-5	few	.	TGTGCCAGCAGCTTAGGAGGGCCCGCCAATCAGCCCCAGCATTTT	CASSLGGPANQPQHF
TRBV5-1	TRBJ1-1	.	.	TGCGCCAGCAGCTTGACGTGGCAGGGGCAGGGGAACACTGAAGCTTTCTTT	CASSLTWQGQGNTEAFF
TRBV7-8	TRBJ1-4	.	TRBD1	TGTGCCAGCAGTTCCCGGGACAGGGGACAAAAACTGTTTTTT	CASSSRDRGQKLFF
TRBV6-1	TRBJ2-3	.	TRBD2	TGTGCCAGCAGTGTCCTTAGCGGGAGAAACGCAGATACGCAGTATTTT	CASSVLSGRNADTQYF
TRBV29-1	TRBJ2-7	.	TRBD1	TGCAGCGCTATGACAGGGGACGAGCAGTACTTC	CSAMTGDEQYF
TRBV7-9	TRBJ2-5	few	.	TGTGCCAGCAGCTTAGCTCGGGGTAACCAAGAGACCCAGTACTTC	CASSLARGNQETQYF
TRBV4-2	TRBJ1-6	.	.	TGTGCCAGCAGCCATGGACAGTCCTCCTATAATTCACCCCTCCACTTT	CASSHGQSSYNSPLHF
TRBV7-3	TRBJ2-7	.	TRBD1	TGTGCCAGCAGCTTAAGTGGGACAGGGGTCTCCTCCTACGAGCAGTACTTC	CASSLSGTGVSSYEQYF
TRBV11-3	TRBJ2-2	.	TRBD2	TGTGCCAGCACCTACGGGACTAGCGGGCCCACCGGGGAGCTGTTTTTT	CASTYGTSGPTGELFF
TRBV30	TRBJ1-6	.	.	TGTGCCTGGAGCGGGATACAGGGAAATTCACCCCTCCACTTT	CAWSGIQGNSPLHF
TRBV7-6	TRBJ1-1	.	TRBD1	TGTGCCAGCAGCTCCGGGACAGGCGACCTCATGAACACTGAAGCTTTCTTT	CASSSGTGDLMNTEAFF
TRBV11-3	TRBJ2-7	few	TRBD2	TGTGCCAGCAGCTTAACTAGCGGTACCTACGAGCAGTACTTC	CASSLTSGTYEQYF
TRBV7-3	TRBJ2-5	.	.	TGTGCCAGCAGCTTAGACCGGGGACTGCAAGAGACCCAGTACTTC	CASSLDRGLQETQYF
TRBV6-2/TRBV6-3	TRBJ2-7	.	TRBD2	TGTGCCAGCAGTGGGACTAGCGGTTACGAGCAGTACTTC	CASSGTSGYEQYF
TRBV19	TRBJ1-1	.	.	TGTGCCAGTAGTGTCAGGGCGGGGAGAACTGAAGCTTTCTTT	CASSVRAGRTEAFF
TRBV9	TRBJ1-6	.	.	TGTGCCAGCAGCGTAGACATCAGGGGTAATTCACCCCTCCACTTT	CASSVDIRGNSPLHF
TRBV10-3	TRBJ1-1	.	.	TGTGCCATCAGTGAGGAAGCGAACACTGAAGCTTTCTTT	CAISEEANTEAFF
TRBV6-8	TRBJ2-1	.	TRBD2	TGTGCCAGCTATAACCCTTCTCGCGGTAGCGGGAGGGCGAGTGTATATGAGCAGTTCTTC	CASYNPSRGSGRASVYEQFF
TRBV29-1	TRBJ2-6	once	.	TGCAGCGTTGAGGGGGCCTCTGGGGCCAACGTCCTGACTTTC	CSVEGASGANVLTF
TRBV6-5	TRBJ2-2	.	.	TGTGCCAGCAGTTCAGGGCAGGGTCGGACCGGGGAGCTGTTTTTT	CASSSGQGRTGELFF
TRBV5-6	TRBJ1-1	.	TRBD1	TGTGCCAGCAGCAGAAGACAGGGGGGGAACACTGAAGCTTTCTTT	CASSRRQGGNTEAFF
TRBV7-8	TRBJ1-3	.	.	TGTGCCAGCAGCTGGGATACGACGGGGGCTGGAAACACCATATATTTT	CASSWDTTGAGNTIYF